The present T cell receptor beta chain was sequenced within a study of cytomegalovirus exposure and HLA in healthy donors. The germline V gene encodes CDR1 KGHSH and CDR2 LQKENI. This CDR3 contains 15 residues. V lost 2 bases, J lost 2 bases, and 13 bases lay in between. The PCR made use of 60 Vbeta and 13 Jbeta primers. Libraries were prepared by immunoSEQ multiplex PCR; TCRdb keeps only in-frame clonotypes and omits some of them. The repertoire holds about 130,000 clones, with about 80% as singletons. General study results and limits: In an earlier analysis, in roughly 600 donors, most V segments appeared productive either ~90% or ~30% of the time.

A few counts support this clone. Its antigen is not identified. The chain has TRBV18 and TRBJ2-7; D not resolved. This TCR came from a man between 35 and 55 years old in good health and CMV-seronegative. Sequenced input: PBMCs. The CDR3 DNA sequence: TGTGCCAGCTCACCAACGAGGTCTACTCCCTACGAGCAGTACTTC. Amino acids: CASSPTRSTPYEQYF.